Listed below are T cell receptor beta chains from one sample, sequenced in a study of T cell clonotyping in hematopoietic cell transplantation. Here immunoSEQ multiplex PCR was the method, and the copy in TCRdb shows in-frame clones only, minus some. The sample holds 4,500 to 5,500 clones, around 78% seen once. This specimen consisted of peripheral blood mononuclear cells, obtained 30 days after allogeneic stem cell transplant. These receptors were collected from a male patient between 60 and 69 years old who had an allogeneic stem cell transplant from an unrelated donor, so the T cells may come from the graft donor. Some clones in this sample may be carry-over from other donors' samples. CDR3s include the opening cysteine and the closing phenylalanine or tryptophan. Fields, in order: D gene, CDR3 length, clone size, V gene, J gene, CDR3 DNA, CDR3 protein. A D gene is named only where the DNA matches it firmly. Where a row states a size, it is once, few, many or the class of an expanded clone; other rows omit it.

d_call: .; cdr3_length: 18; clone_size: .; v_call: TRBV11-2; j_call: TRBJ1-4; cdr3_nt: TGTGCCAGCAGCTCGTTCCGGGCCGATCGCGTCACTAATGAAAAACTGTTTTTT; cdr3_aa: CASSSFRADRVTNEKLFF
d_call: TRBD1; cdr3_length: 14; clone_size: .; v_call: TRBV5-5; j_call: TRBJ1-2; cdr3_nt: TGTGCCAGCAGCCGGGACAGGGGCGACTATGGCTACACCTTC; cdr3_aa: CASSRDRGDYGYTF
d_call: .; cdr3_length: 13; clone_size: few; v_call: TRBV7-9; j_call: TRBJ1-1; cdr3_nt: TGTGCCAGCAGCTTACAGATAGACACTGAAGCTTTCTTT; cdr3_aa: CASSLQIDTEAFF
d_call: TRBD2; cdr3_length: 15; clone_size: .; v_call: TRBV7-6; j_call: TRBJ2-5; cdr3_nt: TGTGCCAGCAGCCAAACTAGCGGGGGGCGGGAGACCCAGTACTTC; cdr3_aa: CASSQTSGGRETQYF
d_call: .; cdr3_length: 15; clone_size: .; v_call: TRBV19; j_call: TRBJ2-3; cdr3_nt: TGTGCCAGTAGTATGACAGTGGGGTACACAGATACGCAGTATTTT; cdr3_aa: CASSMTVGYTDTQYF
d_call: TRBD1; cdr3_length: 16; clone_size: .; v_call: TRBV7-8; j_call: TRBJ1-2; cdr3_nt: TGTGCCAGCAGCTTAGGGACAGGGGCGTATGGGGATGGCTACACCTTC; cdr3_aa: CASSLGTGAYGDGYTF
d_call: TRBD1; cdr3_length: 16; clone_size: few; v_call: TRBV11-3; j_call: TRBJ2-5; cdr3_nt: TGTGCCAGCAGCTCCCGGGACAGGGGGCTTTTGGAGACCCAGTACTTC; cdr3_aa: CASSSRDRGLLETQYF
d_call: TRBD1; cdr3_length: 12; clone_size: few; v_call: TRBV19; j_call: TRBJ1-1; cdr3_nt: TGTGCCAGCAGTATGGGGGACAGGGAAGCTTTCTTT; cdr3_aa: CASSMGDREAFF
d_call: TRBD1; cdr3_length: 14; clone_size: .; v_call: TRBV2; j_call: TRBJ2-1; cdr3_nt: TGTGCCAGCAGTGACCGGACAGGGGGGAATGAGCAGTTCTTC; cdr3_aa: CASSDRTGGNEQFF
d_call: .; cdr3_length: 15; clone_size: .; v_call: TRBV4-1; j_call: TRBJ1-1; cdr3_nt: TGCGCCAGCAAACGACCAGCCGGACTGAACACTGAAGCTTTCTTT; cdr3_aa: CASKRPAGLNTEAFF
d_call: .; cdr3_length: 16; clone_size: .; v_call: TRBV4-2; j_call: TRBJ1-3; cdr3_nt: TGTGCCAGCAGCCAAGATACGCAGAACTCTGGAAACACCATATATTTT; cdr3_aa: CASSQDTQNSGNTIYF
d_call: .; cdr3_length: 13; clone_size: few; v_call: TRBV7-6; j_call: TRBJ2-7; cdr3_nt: TGTGCCAGCAGCTTAGGAACGGGGCGCGAGCAGTACTTC; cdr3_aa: CASSLGTGREQYF
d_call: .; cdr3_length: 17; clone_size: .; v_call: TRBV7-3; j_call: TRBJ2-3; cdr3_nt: TGTGCCAGCAGCTTAAGGTACAGGGACTCTTTCACAGATACGCAGTATTTT; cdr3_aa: CASSLRYRDSFTDTQYF
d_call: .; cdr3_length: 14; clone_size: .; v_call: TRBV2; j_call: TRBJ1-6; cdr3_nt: TGTGCCAGCAGACTAGACTGGACAAATTCACCCCTCCACTTT; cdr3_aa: CASRLDWTNSPLHF
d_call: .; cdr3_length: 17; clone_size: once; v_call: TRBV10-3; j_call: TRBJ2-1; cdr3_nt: TGTGCCATCAGTGAGTTTCCAGGGGGGCAGACTAGCGATGAGCAGTTCTTC; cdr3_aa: CAISEFPGGQTSDEQFF
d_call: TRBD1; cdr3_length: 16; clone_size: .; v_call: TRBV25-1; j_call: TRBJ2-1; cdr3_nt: TGTGCCAGCCATAGTACAGGGGAGTCTTCCTACAATGAGCAGTTCTTC; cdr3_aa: CASHSTGESSYNEQFF